This T cell receptor beta chain was sequenced in a study of blood T cell repertoires in COVID-19. The repertoire was sequenced with immunoSEQ multiplex PCR; TCRdb's copy has only in-frame clones and lacks some. The data show 300,000 to 400,000 clones, roughly nine tenths seen once. V trimming: 6 bases; J trimming: 8 bases; junction bases outside the gene matches: 8. The CDR3 has 15 amino acids. Per the germline V gene, CDR1 is MDHEN and CDR2 is SYDVKM. The rearrangement links TRBV28 to TRBJ1-4; 11 nucleotides agree with TRBD1. The sample taken for sequencing was PBMCs or T cells enriched from blood (not recorded which). The TCR was taken from a man aged 18 to 30 who had recovered from COVID-19. The CDR3 sequence is CASSRTGGPGEKLFF. The CDR3 DNA reads TGTGCCAGCAGCCGGACAGGGGGCCCGGGGGAAAAACTGTTTTTT.